The 20 T cell receptor beta chains reported below all come from one sample, sequenced in a study of blood T cell repertoires in COVID-19. The assay was immunoSEQ multiplex PCR, and TCRdb's table has in-frame clones only and misses some. The table includes just over 60,000 clones, around 85% detected once. Sequencing input: peripheral blood. These TCRs come from a man in his sixties with acute or convalescent COVID-19.

V usage is TRBV5-1 and J usage is TRBJ2-3; TRBD2 matches 13 bases. The V and J ends lost 4 bases and 5 bases, in that order; junction bases with no gene match: 4. The CDR3 totals 15 residues. Germline CDR1 is SGHRS and CDR2 is YFSETQ. The DNA of the CDR3 is TGCGCCAGCAGCAGCGGACTAGCGGGAGTAGATACGCAGTATTTT. Its protein product is CASSSGLAGVDTQYF.

The chain combines TRBV19 with TRBJ1-6, with D perhaps TRBD1 (6 bases). The CDR3 runs 14 residues. The V gene's germline CDR1 is LNHDA and CDR2 SQIVND (reference sequence). V lost 5 bases to trimming and J lost 7 bases, with 12 bases between them. CDR3 DNA: TGTGCCAGTAGTTTGAAGAGGGGGAATTCACCCCTCCACTTT. It specifies CASSLKRGNSPLHF.

The CDR3 DNA reads as TGTGCCATCAAATCTGGTCAGGGGGGCCCGAAGGGGACCCAGTACTTC. Encoded protein: CAIKSGQGGPKGTQYF. This chain uses TRBV10-3 with TRBJ2-5; D is perhaps TRBD1 (7 bases). Germline CDR1 ENHRY, CDR2 SYGVKD. The CDR3 is 16 residues long. Trimming took 7 bases from V and 7 from J, leaving 25 bases between them.

This chain joins TRBV5-5 and TRBJ1-2; D may be TRBD1 (6 bases). The CDR3 has 13 residues. CDR1 is SGHKS, CDR2 YYEKEE, per germline (reference sequence). V lost 0 bases and J 4 bases, leaving 7 bases between the germline ends. CDR3 protein: CASSLADSYGYTF. The CDR3 bases are TGTGCCAGCAGCTTGGCGGACAGCTATGGCTACACCTTC.

V is TRBV14 and J is TRBJ1-1; possible D gene TRBD1, 5 bases. V gave up 3 bases and J gave up 4 bases, with 12 bases separating them. Looked up from germline, CDR1 is SGHDN and CDR2 is FVKESK. CDR3 length: 14 amino acids. The CDR3 sequence is CASSQQGWGTEAFF. The CDR3 DNA is TGTGCCAGCAGCCAGCAGGGATGGGGCACTGAAGCTTTCTTT.

The chain employs TRBV29-1 and TRBJ2-7, with 15 bases aligning to TRBD2. The CDR3 length is 16 residues. Per germline, CDR1 SQVTM and CDR2 ANQGSEA. Trimming removed 0 bases from V and 4 bases from J; junction bases left unmatched: 4. The CDR3 DNA reads as TGCAGCGTTGAAGACAGCGGGACTAGCGGGAGGTACGAGCAGTACTTC. This gives the protein CSVEDSGTSGRYEQYF.

The sample holds a few counts of this clone. The V gene is TRBV18, the J gene TRBJ1-5; D is ambiguous. In germline, CDR1 is KGHSH, CDR2 LQKENI. This CDR3 is built from 15 residues. V was trimmed by 2 bases and J by 0 bases, leaving 8 bases between them. Here the CDR3 DNA reads TGTGCCAGCTCACCAACAGTCAATAGCAATCAGCCCCAGCATTTT. Residues: CASSPTVNSNQPQHF.

This clone was observed once. The chain has TRBV6-5 and TRBJ1-4, with D perhaps matching TRBD1 (5 bases). V dropped 2 bases and J dropped 0 bases, with 10 bases sitting between them. Germline V lookup: CDR1 MNHEY, CDR2 SVGAGI. This CDR3 has 16 amino acids. CDR3 sequence reads: CASSYRQSSTNEKLFF. CDR3 coding DNA: TGTGCCAGCAGTTACCGACAGAGCTCAACTAATGAAAAACTGTTTTTT.

The chain joins TRBV3-1 (or the pseudogene TRBV3-2) to TRBJ2-5; 15 nucleotides match TRBD2. Germline V CDR1 and CDR2: LGHDT, YNNKEL (reference sequence). The CDR3 totals 19 residues. J lost 5 bases, V lost 1 base, and 11 bases had no gene match. The CDR3 region has the DNA TGTGCCAGCAGCCAAGGGGGGACTAGCGGGAGGCCTTCGTCCGAGACCCAGTACTTC. This translates into CASSQGGTSGRPSSETQYF.

This sequence joins TRBV2 and TRBJ2-7; no firm D call. V lost 6 bases and J lost 0, with 9 bases in between. CDR3 length: 13 residues. Germline CDR1 SNHLY, CDR2 FYNNEI. The DNA for the CDR3 is TGTGCCAGCAGAACAGAAAACTCCTACGAGCAGTACTTC. It translates to CASRTENSYEQYF. Full variable domain (remainder filled in from reference TRBV2 and TRBJ2-7): EPEVTQTPSHQVTQMGQEVILRCVPISNHLYFYWYRQILGQKVEFLVSFYNNEISEKSEIFDDQFSVERPDGSNFTLKIRSTKLEDSAMYFCASRTENSYEQYFGPGTRLTVT.

This chain connects TRBV4-2 to TRBJ2-7; the D gene is possibly TRBD1 (6 bases). Per germline, CDR1 LGHNA and CDR2 YNFKEQ. The CDR3 is 15 amino acids. The V and J ends lost 4 bases and 3 bases respectively, with 16 bases between them. The CDR3 sequence: CASSLSQGLVYEQYF. In DNA, the CDR3 is TGTGCCAGCAGCCTATCCCAGGGGTTGGTCTACGAGCAGTACTTC.

This chain connects TRBV9 to TRBJ2-3; D might be TRBD2 (6 bases). Trimming stripped 2 bases from V and 0 bases from J, with 13 bases between. The CDR3 loop spans 16 amino acids. In germline, CDR1 is SGDLS, CDR2 YYNGEE. CDR3 region: CASSVTGTPSTDTQYF. CDR3 nucleotides: TGTGCCAGCAGCGTTACCGGGACTCCTAGCACAGATACGCAGTATTTT. The variable domain in full, with the rest retrieved from reference TRBV9 and TRBJ2-3, is DSGVTQTPKHLITATGQRVTLRCSPRSGDLSVYWYQQSLDQGLQFLIQYYNGEERAKGNILERFSAQQFPDLHSELNLSSLELGDSALYFCASSVTGTPSTDTQYFGPGTRLTVL.

The rearrangement joins TRBV4-1 to TRBJ2-7; TRBD1 agrees at 11 bases. V lost 5 bases, J lost 5 bases, and 5 bases stayed unmatched. The CDR3 is 14 residues long. The V gene's germline CDR1 is MGHRA and CDR2 YSYEKL. The CDR3 nucleotides read TGCGCCAGCAGCGCCGGACAGGGGGCGGACGAGCAGTACTTC. Protein: CASSAGQGADEQYF.

The chain is built from TRBV4-2 and TRBJ1-2, with 12 positions matching TRBD1. V dropped 5 bases and J dropped 6; count of bases not matched to a gene: 10. In germline, CDR1 is LGHNA, CDR2 YNFKEQ. The CDR3 consists of 16 residues. In nucleotides, the CDR3 is TGTGCCAGCAGCATCAGGGACAGGGGGCTTCAGGATGGCTACACCTTC. It codes for CASSIRDRGLQDGYTF.

V and J are TRBV18 and TRBJ1-1, with 7 nucleotides matching TRBD1. The CDR3 is 15 residues long. The germline V gene has CDR1 KGHSH and CDR2 LQKENI. The trim removed 2 bases at V and 1 base at J, leaving 4 bases unmatched. The CDR3 loop reads CASSPTGVKNTEAFF. CDR3 nucleotide sequence: TGTGCCAGCTCACCAACAGGGGTGAAGAACACTGAAGCTTTCTTT.

This rearrangement joins TRBV10-3 to TRBJ2-1; 13 bases line up with TRBD2. V lost 3 bases and J lost 10; bases outside the gene matches: 6. Germline assignment: CDR1 ENHRY and CDR2 SYGVKD. CDR3 size: 15 residues. Here the CDR3 reads CAISDPTSGRREQFF. DNA of the CDR3: TGTGCCATCAGTGACCCGACTAGCGGGAGGCGGGAGCAGTTCTTC.

V usage is TRBV24-1 and J usage is TRBJ2-2, with 8 bases identical to TRBD1. The junction had 5 bases not matched to a gene; V was cut back by 0 bases and J by 3 bases. This CDR3 is built from 17 residues. Germline assignment: CDR1 KGHDR and CDR2 SFDVKD. This chain's CDR3 is CATSDLAQGGDTGELFF. The CDR3 DNA follows: TGTGCCACCAGTGATTTGGCACAGGGGGGTGACACCGGGGAGCTGTTTTTT.

This rearrangement joins TRBV28 to TRBJ2-7; 9 bases are shared with TRBD1. The length of the CDR3 is 16 residues. Unmatched junction bases numbered 13, after V lost 6 bases and J lost 4 bases. CDR1 is MDHEN and CDR2 is SYDVKM in the germline V gene. DNA of the CDR3: TGTGCCAGCAGGTATCCTGGGGGACAGGGAAGATACGAGCAGTACTTC. It specifies CASRYPGGQGRYEQYF.

J is TRBJ2-7 and V is TRBV28; unclear D gene. CDR1 and CDR2 from the germline V gene are MDHEN and SYDVKM. V gave up 5 bases and J gave up 6 bases, with 11 bases separating them. The CDR3 has 12 amino acids. CDR3 sequence: CASSQLPSEQYF. CDR3 DNA sequence: TGTGCCAGCAGTCAACTACCCTCCGAGCAGTACTTC.

As regards this clone: In the same sample, other DNA sequences code for this CDR3. The J gene is TRBJ1-6, the V gene TRBV9; D remains unclear. Trimming removed 4 bases at V and 0 bases at J, with 8 bases between. Germline lookup yields CDR1 SGDLS and CDR2 YYNGEE. The CDR3 runs 15 residues. In DNA, the CDR3 is TGTGCCAGCAGCCCCCCAGGCTCCTATAATTCACCCCTCCACTTT. Encoded protein: CASSPPGSYNSPLHF.